The source of this T cell receptor (beta chain) is a study of CD8+CD57+ T cells in acquired aplastic anemia. TCR beta VDJ and CDR3 were profiled, and genomic DNA was the template. Each CDR3 protein gets one entry after TCRdb re-called the reads with MiXCR. The data hold just over 200,000 distinct CDR3 sequences, with 65% observed a single time. To note about this clonotype: A much bigger clone sits one base away, suggesting this may be a read error.

Previously, flow cytometry had revealed CD8+CD57+ cell expansion in the patients chosen for sequencing. Germline-derived CDR1 and CDR2 are SGHAT and FQNNGV. This CDR3 spans 12 amino acids. This sequence originates from a human donor with aplastic anemia. J is TRBJ2-2 and V is TRBV11-2; either TRBD1 or TRBD2 may fit D (6 bases each). Specimen: sorted CD4+, CD8+, or CD8+CD57+ T cells (not recorded which) from PBMCs. The CDR3 coding sequence is TGTGCCAGCAGCTATGGGGGCGGGGAGCTGTCTTTT. This sequence encodes CASSYGGGELSF.